This T cell receptor beta chain stems from a study of T cells after yellow fever vaccination. Study results and caveats: In post-booster samples, most primary-vaccination clones reappeared (approximately 95% CD4, about 91% CD8).

The CDR3 is 14 residues long. Germline CDR1 reads SNHLY; CDR2 reads FYNNEI. The V and J ends lost 6 bases and 0 bases respectively, with 10 bases between them. This clonotype was counted many times. As yet, its antigen is unknown. Each CDR3 protein gets one entry after TCRdb re-called the 5' RACE reads with MiXCR. The sample records 310,000 or so distinct CDR3 sequences, around 7% being singletons. The chain carries TRBV2 and TRBJ2-3; TRBD1 or TRBD2 may be the D gene (5 bases each). The clonotype originates from a man between 18 and 35 years old who received the YFV17D yellow fever vaccine. Sequences were derived from PBMCs, sampled around 45 days after the first yellow fever vaccination. The CDR3 loop is CASSRDGSTDTQYF. DNA of the CDR3: TGTGCCAGCAGCAGGGACGGAAGCACAGATACGCAGTATTTT.